These 5 T cell receptor beta chains were all obtained from the same sample, sequenced in a study of breast tumors, draining lymph nodes, adjacent tissues. TCRdb reprocessed the multiplex PCR reads via MiXCR and lists one record per CDR3 protein. The sample has 20,000 to 30,000 distinct CDR3 sequences, about 24% seen once. The source material was breast tumor tissue. These receptors originate from a female donor with breast cancer. Some clones in this sample may be carry-over from other donors' samples.

The table lists this clonotype with a few counts. A much larger clonotype is one base distant, so this may be a read error. The gene calls are TRBV11-2 and TRBJ2-7; 8 bases match TRBD2. The CDR3 runs 16 residues. The germline V gene encodes CDR1 SGHAT and CDR2 FQNNGV. V shed 1 base and J 6 bases; nucleotides not matched to a gene: 11. The CDR3 sequence: CASSLAWAGGLCEQYF. For the CDR3, the DNA is TGTGCCAGCAGCTTAGCGTGGGCGGGAGGTCTCTGCGAGCAGTACTTC.

The sample holds many counts of this clonotype. This chain uses TRBV12-3 or TRBV12-4 with TRBJ1-3; the D gene is possibly TRBD1 (5 bases). Trimming took 6 bases from V and 7 from J, leaving 22 bases between them. This CDR3 has 16 residues. This CDR3 reads CASRPAEALGRNTIYF. CDR3 in DNA: TGTGCCAGCAGACCGGCCGAAGCCTTGGGGCGGAACACCATATATTTT.

This clonotype was counted at least ten times. The rearrangement uses TRBV20-1 and TRBJ1-5, with 9 bases aligning to TRBD1. The V gene end was trimmed by 0 bases and the J gene end by 7 bases; junction bases not matched to a gene: 13. There are 17 residues in the CDR3. CDR1 DFQATT and CDR2 SNEGSKA come from the germline V gene (reference sequence). The CDR3 sequence: CSARDFGQGRRGQPQHF. The CDR3, as DNA: TGCAGTGCTAGAGATTTCGGACAGGGGAGAAGGGGACAGCCCCAGCATTTT.

This clonotype was detected ten times or more. The chain employs TRBV2 and TRBJ2-1; no firm D call. This CDR3 is 12 amino acids long. V was shortened by 8 bases and J by 0 bases, with 5 bases between the two germline ends. Germline V gives CDR1 SNHLY, CDR2 FYNNEI. The CDR3 loop reads CASGVSYNEQFF. The CDR3 DNA reads TGTGCCAGCGGGGTCTCCTACAATGAGCAGTTCTTC.

This clonotype was counted at least ten times. The rearrangement links TRBV11-2 to TRBJ2-7, with TRBD1 identical over 8 bases. The CDR3 has 12 amino acids. Germline trimming cut 5 bases from V and 5 bases from J; bases unmatched to any gene: 2. The V gene's germline CDR1 is SGHAT and CDR2 FQNNGV. CDR3 DNA sequence: TGTGCCAGCAGCGGCAGGGGGCACGAGCAGTACTTC. It is translated as CASSGRGHEQYF. The full variable domain, in which reference TRBV11-2 and TRBJ2-7 provide the parts outside the CDR3, is EAGVAQSPRYKIIEKRQSVAFWCNPISGHATLYWYQQILGQGPKLLIQFQNNGVVDDSQLPKDRFSAERLKGVDSTLKIQPAKLEDSAVYLCASSGRGHEQYFGPGTRLTVT.